One T cell receptor beta chain is described in this entry. Its specificity is not known. 5'RACE template switching with UMIs produced the TCR beta cDNA. TCRdb reprocessed the 5' RACE reads and stores each CDR3 protein as one record, lacking DNA. This sample contains approximately 460,000 distinct CDR3 sequences. The CDR3 contains 19 residues. The germline V gene encodes CDR1 SGHDN and CDR2 FVKESK. The data belong to a study of T cells expressing NK-cell markers. Overall study context: Seven of the eight sequenced donors were HCMV-seropositive; one was seronegative.

Points from the study as a whole: There were a handful of donors in whom these clonotypes also led the CD3+CD56-NKG2C+ fraction. Clarity on HCMV specificity was lacking for the expanded NKG2C+ T cell clones.

The rearrangement links TRBV14 to TRBJ2-7; TCRdb's D gene call, TRBD2, goes unchecked for lack of DNA. The sequenced sample consisted of blood T cells: a sorted CD56 or NKG2C T cell subset, CD4+ or CD8+ T cells, or bulk PBMC T cells (not recorded which). This clonotype was obtained from a woman between 18 and 70 years old in good health. CDR3 amino acids: CASSQEGGLAGHSVYEQYF.